The source of this TCR beta chain is a study of T cell responses to AZD1222 COVID-19 vaccine. Regarding the study as a whole: Targets within unmutated variant regions were reportedly found for nearly half of spike-specific TCRs. Baseline serostatus was positive in only six AZD1222 recipients.

CDR1 is LGHDT, CDR2 YNNKEL, per germline (reference sequence). This CDR3 is 15 amino acids long. The V and J ends lost 4 bases and 2 bases respectively, with 15 bases between them. Method: immunoSEQ multiplex PCR; TCRdb's copy keeps in-frame clones and lacks some. Of 72,000 or so clones listed, around 85% were seen once; the top ten hold around 21%. To note about this clone: Its target is unknown.

This receptor was obtained from an adult in good health. The sample consisted of peripheral blood, taken on day 0 of AZD1222 vaccination. V and J are TRBV3-1 (or the pseudogene TRBV3-2) and TRBJ2-7, with D tentatively TRBD1 or TRBD2 (5 bases each). The CDR3 DNA reads TGTGCCAGCAGCCCGGGACCGGCCACTACCTACGAGCAGTACTTC. Translating it yields CASSPGPATTYEQYF.